This TCR beta chain was identified during a study of blood T cells in healthy people across ages. The CDR3 is made up of 13 amino acids. Germline V gives CDR1 MNHEY, CDR2 SVGEGT. V dropped 7 bases and J dropped 4 bases, with 13 bases sitting between them. Study-wide findings and caveats: Long-lived donors exceeded aged donors in naive CD4+ cells and diversity.

In this sample, this clonotype turned up a few times. Its antigen remains unknown. Sample-barcoded 5' priming and a J-beta primer mix drove a second PCR of roughly 7 to 11 cycles. All cDNA molecules were each tagged by a template-switch adaptor with 12 random nucleotides. A minimum of 2.5 million CDR3-containing paired-end reads was obtained for each sample. TCRdb independently ran MiXCR on the 5' RACE reads; one entry per CDR3 protein. The sample lists about 640,000 distinct CDR3 sequences, roughly 58% seen once, with roughly 34% in the top ten. This receptor was identified in a man aged 55 to 70 in good health. The chain carries TRBV6-2 or TRBV6-3 and TRBJ1-2; D gene unclear. The sample was blood. In DNA, the CDR3 is TGTGCCAGCACCGACGCAGTACTCTATGGCTACACCTTC. Protein product: CASTDAVLYGYTF.